The 27 T cell receptor beta chains below were found in one sample sequenced in a study of blood T cell repertoires in COVID-19. This table comes from immunoSEQ multiplex PCR, and its TCRdb copy is limited to in-frame clones, with some not included. The data hold around 300,000 clones, with 89% observed a single time. Sequencing was carried out using peripheral blood. Receptor source: a woman aged 40 to 50 who had recovered from COVID-19.

This chain connects TRBV19 to TRBJ2-1; TRBD2 might be the D (6 bases). CDR1 and CDR2 (germline): LNHDA, SQIVND (reference sequence). The CDR3 consists of 14 residues. With 2 bases removed from V and 8 bases from J, the gap between germline ends came to 13 bases. CDR3 nucleotide sequence: TGTGCCAGTAGTATAATGGTGGGGACTGATGAGCAGTTCTTC. Amino acid sequence: CASSIMVGTDEQFF.

The rearrangement uses TRBV6-5 and TRBJ1-5; D is possibly TRBD1 (5 bases). The V end lost 6 bases, the J end lost 5 bases, and 11 bases lay between the germline ends. The CDR3 length is 13 residues. From germline, CDR1 is MNHEY and CDR2 SVGAGI. CDR3 nucleotide sequence: TGTGCCAGCAGCCTGACAGAGGATCAGCCCCAGCATTTT. Its translation: CASSLTEDQPQHF.

The chain carries TRBV5-4 and TRBJ1-1; D call uncertain. V was clipped by 1 base and J by 4 bases, with 14 bases between them. Germline values: CDR1 SGHNT, CDR2 YYREEE (reference sequence). There are 15 residues in the CDR3. The CDR3 spells CASSLSGRGPTEAFF. DNA of the CDR3: TGTGCCAGCAGCTTGTCAGGCCGTGGTCCCACTGAAGCTTTCTTT.

V gene TRBV27 combines with J gene TRBJ2-7, with 11 bases matching TRBD2. V shed 2 bases and J 0 bases; nucleotides not matched to a gene: 12. This CDR3 region has 19 residues. In germline, CDR1 is MNHEY, CDR2 SMNVEV (reference sequence). For the CDR3, the DNA is TGTGCCAGCAGTTTACGCGGGGGGACTAGCGGTGCGAGCTCCTACGAGCAGTACTTC. Protein: CASSLRGGTSGASSYEQYF.

The chain has TRBV7-9 and TRBJ1-1, with a possible D match to TRBD1 (5 bases). V dropped 1 base and J dropped 5 bases, with 11 bases sitting between them. CDR3 length: 14 residues. The germline V gene encodes CDR1 SEHNR and CDR2 FQNEAQ (reference sequence). This CDR3 reads CASSLGAGRTEAFF. CDR3 coding DNA: TGTGCCAGCAGCTTAGGAGCAGGGAGGACTGAAGCTTTCTTT.

The DNA for the CDR3 is TGTGCCAGTAGTTTATCAGGGGTTTCGCCCTACGAGCAGTACTTC. This encodes CASSLSGVSPYEQYF. V usage is TRBV19 and J usage is TRBJ2-7; perhaps TRBD1 as D (6 bases). Germline V gene data show CDR1 as LNHDA and CDR2 as SQIVND (reference sequence). The CDR3 is made up of 15 amino acids. V lost 5 bases and J 2 bases, leaving 16 bases between the germline ends. Looking up the rest from reference TRBV19 and TRBJ2-7 gives the full variable domain: DGGITQSPKYLFRKEGQNVTLSCEQNLNHDAMYWYRQDPGQGLRLIYYSQIVNDFQKGDIAEGYSVSREKKESFPLTVTSAQKNPTAFYLCASSLSGVSPYEQYFGPGTRLTVT.

Written as DNA, the CDR3 is TGTGCCAGCAGCGCCGGGACTAGCGCCTACGAGCAGTACTTC. It encodes CASSAGTSAYEQYF. The gene calls are TRBV5-6 and TRBJ2-7; 10 bases are a match to TRBD2. Trimming removed 4 bases from V and 2 bases from J; junction bases left unmatched: 3. The V gene's germline CDR1 is SGHDT and CDR2 YYEEEE. This CDR3 spans 14 amino acids.

In its sample, this clone was seen once. This CDR3 is CASSPPGTEEQYF. Written as DNA, the CDR3 is TGTGCCAGCTCACCCCCCGGGACAGAAGAGCAGTACTTC. The J gene is TRBJ2-7, the V gene TRBV18, with 7 bases aligning to TRBD1. The J segment lost 7 bases and the V segment lost 3 bases, leaving 6 bases of the junction unmatched. This CDR3 is built from 13 residues. Germline loops: CDR1 KGHSH, CDR2 LQKENI.

The V call is TRBV27, the J call TRBJ1-5, with unresolved D. The CDR3 consists of 13 residues. Deletions cut 3 bases from V and 7 bases from J, with 10 bases between. In germline, CDR1 is MNHEY, CDR2 SMNVEV (reference sequence). CDR3 amino acids: CASSLSSWQPQHF. CDR3 DNA sequence: TGTGCCAGCAGTTTGAGTAGTTGGCAGCCCCAGCATTTT.

The rearrangement links TRBV7-9 to TRBJ1-6; 9 nucleotides match TRBD1. Germline V lookup: CDR1 SEHNR, CDR2 FQNEAQ (reference sequence). The CDR3 is made up of 16 amino acids. The trim removed 0 bases at V and 10 bases at J, leaving 7 bases unmatched. This CDR3 reads CASSLAGTGPHSPLHF. The DNA of the CDR3 is TGTGCCAGCAGCTTAGCGGGGACAGGGCCCCACTCACCCCTCCACTTT.

V gene TRBV4-2 combines with J gene TRBJ2-3, with 7 positions matching TRBD1. Trimming took 0 bases from V and 8 from J; bases not matched to a gene: 8. The CDR3 sequence is 15 residues long. Germline CDR1 is LGHNA and CDR2 is YNFKEQ. The CDR3 protein is CASSQDGGQSGTQYF. The CDR3, as DNA: TGTGCCAGCAGCCAAGATGGGGGACAGTCGGGTACGCAGTATTTT.

The chain employs TRBV28 and TRBJ2-3, with 7 bases aligning to TRBD1. The CDR3 runs 13 residues. Germline lookup yields CDR1 MDHEN and CDR2 SYDVKM. After removal of 7 bases from V and 0 bases from J, the junction contained 1 base not matched to a gene. CDR3 nucleotides: TGTGCCAGCATGGACAGGAGCACAGATACGCAGTATTTT. The encoded protein is CASMDRSTDTQYF.

Only a few counts were recorded for this clone. The chain has TRBV30 and TRBJ2-1, with 11 nucleotides matching TRBD2. CDR1 is GTSNPN and CDR2 is SVGIG in the germline V gene (reference sequence). CDR3 length: 16 residues. Trimming removed 2 bases from V and 9 bases from J; junction bases left unmatched: 12. The DNA for the CDR3 is TGTGCCTGGAGTCCCGGGGGTAGCGGGAGGGATGGTGAGCAGTTCTTC. Translated, it gives CAWSPGGSGRDGEQFF.

V is TRBV30 and J is TRBJ2-6; D call uncertain. Germline lookup yields CDR1 GTSNPN and CDR2 SVGIG (reference sequence). Between the trimmed V and J ends, which lost 4 bases and 2 bases, there was a span of 3 bases. The CDR3 runs to 12 residues. CDR3 nucleotide sequence: TGTGCCTGGACCGCTGGGGCCAACGTCCTGACTTTC. This codes for CAWTAGANVLTF.

This sequence joins TRBV19 and TRBJ1-3; D is uncertain. The CDR3 length is 13 residues. The ends were cut back, 11 bases at V and 0 bases at J, with 11 bases in the middle. Per the germline V gene, CDR1 is LNHDA and CDR2 is SQIVND (reference sequence). The DNA of the CDR3 is TGTGCCGCATGGGCGGGCTCTGGAAACACCATATATTTT. It is translated as CAAWAGSGNTIYF. The full variable domain, in which reference TRBV19 and TRBJ1-3 provide the parts outside the CDR3, is DGGITQSPKYLFRKEGQNVTLSCEQNLNHDAMYWYRQDPGQGLRLIYYSQIVNDFQKGDIAEGYSVSREKKESFPLTVTSAQKNPTAFYLCAAWAGSGNTIYFGEGSWLTVV.

This chain joins TRBV3-1 (or the pseudogene TRBV3-2) and TRBJ2-7; TRBD2 aligns across 10 bases. CDR1 and CDR2 from the germline V gene are LGHDT and YNNKEL (reference sequence). Trimming removed 1 base from V and 7 bases from J; junction bases left unmatched: 7. This CDR3 comprises 15 residues. The CDR3 DNA sequence: TGTGCCAGCAGCCAAGCCGGGACTAGCGCCCCAGAGCAGTACTTC. This sequence encodes CASSQAGTSAPEQYF.

The sample holds a few counts of this clone. Other DNA sequences in the sample encode the same CDR3. The CDR3 loop reads CASRDGQGNTEAFF. The CDR3 region has the DNA TGTGCCAGCAGAGACGGACAGGGGAACACTGAAGCTTTCTTT. The V gene is TRBV6-6, the J gene TRBJ1-1; 8 bases are a match to TRBD1. The CDR3 is made up of 14 amino acids. Germline-derived CDR1 and CDR2 are MNHNY and SVGAGI (reference sequence). The V and J ends lost 6 bases and 1 base, in that order; junction bases with no gene match: 4.

This chain joins TRBV24-1 and TRBJ2-3; 7 positions agree with TRBD1. Germline V gene data show CDR1 as KGHDR and CDR2 as SFDVKD. The CDR3 runs to 16 residues. The junction had 9 bases not matched to a gene; V was cut back by 4 bases and J by 3 bases. The CDR3 region has the DNA TGTGCCACCAGTGACCCGGGACAGTCCCTGACAGATACGCAGTATTTT. This gives the protein CATSDPGQSLTDTQYF.

The chain has TRBV12-5 and TRBJ2-5, with D perhaps TRBD1 (5 bases). V lost 6 bases to trimming and J lost 2 bases, with 16 bases between them. The CDR3 consists of 15 residues. Germline loops: CDR1 LGHNT, CDR2 FRNRAP. CDR3 region: CASGRGREHQETQYF. The CDR3 DNA is TGTGCTAGTGGCCGCGGCAGGGAACATCAAGAGACCCAGTACTTC.

This clone has only a few counts. V usage is TRBV18 and J usage is TRBJ1-4, with D unresolved. The V gene's germline CDR1 is KGHSH and CDR2 LQKENI. Between the trimmed V and J ends, which lost 2 bases and 0 bases, there was a span of 7 bases. The length of the CDR3 is 15 residues. The CDR3 protein is CASSPGQATNEKLFF. CDR3 sequence (DNA): TGTGCCAGCTCACCAGGGCAGGCAACTAATGAAAAACTGTTTTTT.

The chain recombines TRBV5-1 with TRBJ2-5; 7 nucleotides agree with TRBD1. J gave up 2 bases and V 7 bases, and 5 bases lay outside the gene matches. There are 13 residues in the CDR3. CDR1 and CDR2 from the germline V gene are SGHRS and YFSETQ. Here the CDR3 DNA reads TGCGCCAGCGGGGACAGCTCGCAAGAGACCCAGTACTTC. Protein product: CASGDSSQETQYF.

The chain's CDR3 is CASSRGSGELFF. CDR3 DNA: TGTGCCAGCAGCAGGGGGTCCGGGGAGCTGTTTTTT. The V call is TRBV27, the J call TRBJ2-2; TRBD1 agrees at 7 bases. Germline V CDR1 and CDR2: MNHEY, SMNVEV (reference sequence). The CDR3 is 12 amino acids. J gave up 6 bases and V 6 bases, and 1 base lay outside the gene matches.

The V gene is TRBV29-1, the J gene TRBJ1-1; D might be TRBD1 (6 bases). Germline CDR1 reads SQVTM; CDR2 reads ANQGSEA. Trimming shortened V by 7 bases and J by 2 bases, and 14 bases separated the two germline ends. The CDR3 is 13 residues long. CDR3 protein: CSGLPDRNTEAFF. In nucleotides, the CDR3 is TGCAGCGGCCTTCCGGACAGAAACACTGAAGCTTTCTTT.

In this sample, this clone turned up many times. The chain couples TRBV4-2 to TRBJ2-1, with 10 positions matching TRBD2. CDR3 length: 16 amino acids. V shed 0 bases and J 4 bases; nucleotides not matched to a gene: 3. Looked up from germline, CDR1 is LGHNA and CDR2 is YNFKEQ. For the CDR3, the DNA is TGTGCCAGCAGCCAAGATGGACTAGCGGAATACAATGAGCAGTTCTTC. Translating gives CASSQDGLAEYNEQFF.

The chain uses TRBV28 and TRBJ2-1; D is possibly TRBD1 (6 bases). Deletions cut 10 bases from V and 3 bases from J, with 13 bases between. The CDR3 runs 13 residues. CDR1 MDHEN and CDR2 SYDVKM come from the germline V gene. CDR3 DNA sequence: TGTGCCACTACCGGGACAAACTACAATGAGCAGTTCTTC. This gives the protein CATTGTNYNEQFF.

This rearrangement joins TRBV4-1 to TRBJ1-1, with TRBD1 as a possible D gene (5 bases). V dropped 0 bases and J dropped 0 bases, with 11 bases sitting between them. This CDR3 contains 16 residues. Germline CDR1 is MGHRA and CDR2 is YSYEKL. CDR3 sequence (DNA): TGCGCCAGCAGCCAAGAGGATTGGACATTGAACACTGAAGCTTTCTTT. Translation gives CASSQEDWTLNTEAFF.

Only one count was recorded for this clone. This sequence joins TRBV7-9 and TRBJ2-3, with 10 bases fitting TRBD2. The junction had 6 bases not matched to a gene; V was cut back by 5 bases and J by 4 bases. Germline V gene lookup returns CDR1 SEHNR and CDR2 FQNEAQ (reference sequence). The CDR3 spans 15 residues. In nucleotides, the CDR3 is TGTGCCAGCAGCCTTACTAGCGGGACTTCAGATACGCAGTATTTT. It is translated as CASSLTSGTSDTQYF.